Only a few counts were recorded for the clone carrying this TCR beta chain. Its target is unknown. This sample stems from a study of early T cells in non-severe SARS-CoV-2 infection. The CDR3 runs to 14 residues. The V end was cut by 2 bases, the J end by 2 bases, with 7 bases between. Germline V gene lookup returns CDR1 MDHEN and CDR2 SYDVKM. General study findings and limits: Lookups in VDJdb leaned toward anti-spike CD8 responses and missed private and CD4 specificities.

Unique molecular identifiers were affixed to single, distinct cDNA molecules. TCRdb processed the 5' RACE reads anew with MiXCR; each CDR3 protein has one entry. The data hold about 83,000 distinct CDR3 sequences, with 12% to 15% observed a single time. Material: whole blood. This receptor was obtained from an adult who was a healthcare worker with PCR-confirmed SARS-CoV-2 infection or an uninfected control (not recorded which). The chain links TRBV28 to TRBJ1-5; no reliable D call. The CDR3: CASSLAGGNQPQHF. The CDR3 bases are TGTGCCAGCAGTTTAGCTGGGGGCAATCAGCCCCAGCATTTT.